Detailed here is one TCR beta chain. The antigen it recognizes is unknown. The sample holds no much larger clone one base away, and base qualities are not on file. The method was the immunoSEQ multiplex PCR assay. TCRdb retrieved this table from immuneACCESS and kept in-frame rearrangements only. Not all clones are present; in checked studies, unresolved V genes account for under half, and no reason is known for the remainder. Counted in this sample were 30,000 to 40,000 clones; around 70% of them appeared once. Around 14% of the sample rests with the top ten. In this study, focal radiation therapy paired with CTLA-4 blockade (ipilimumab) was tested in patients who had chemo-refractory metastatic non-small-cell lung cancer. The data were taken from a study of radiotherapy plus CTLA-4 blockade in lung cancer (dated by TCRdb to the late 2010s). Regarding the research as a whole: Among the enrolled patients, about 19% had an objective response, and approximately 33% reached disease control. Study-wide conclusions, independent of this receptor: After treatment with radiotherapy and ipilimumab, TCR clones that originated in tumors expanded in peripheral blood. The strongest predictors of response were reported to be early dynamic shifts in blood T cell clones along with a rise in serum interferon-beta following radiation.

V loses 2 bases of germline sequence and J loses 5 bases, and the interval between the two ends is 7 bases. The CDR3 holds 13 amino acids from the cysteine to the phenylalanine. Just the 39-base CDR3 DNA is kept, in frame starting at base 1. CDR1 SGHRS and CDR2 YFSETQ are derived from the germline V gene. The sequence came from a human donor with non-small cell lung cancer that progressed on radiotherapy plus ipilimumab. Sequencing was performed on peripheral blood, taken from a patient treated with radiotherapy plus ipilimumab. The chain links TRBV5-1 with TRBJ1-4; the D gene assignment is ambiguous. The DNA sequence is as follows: TGCGCCAGCAGCTTCCAGTCCAATGAAAAACTGTTTTTT. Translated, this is CASSFQSNEKLFF.